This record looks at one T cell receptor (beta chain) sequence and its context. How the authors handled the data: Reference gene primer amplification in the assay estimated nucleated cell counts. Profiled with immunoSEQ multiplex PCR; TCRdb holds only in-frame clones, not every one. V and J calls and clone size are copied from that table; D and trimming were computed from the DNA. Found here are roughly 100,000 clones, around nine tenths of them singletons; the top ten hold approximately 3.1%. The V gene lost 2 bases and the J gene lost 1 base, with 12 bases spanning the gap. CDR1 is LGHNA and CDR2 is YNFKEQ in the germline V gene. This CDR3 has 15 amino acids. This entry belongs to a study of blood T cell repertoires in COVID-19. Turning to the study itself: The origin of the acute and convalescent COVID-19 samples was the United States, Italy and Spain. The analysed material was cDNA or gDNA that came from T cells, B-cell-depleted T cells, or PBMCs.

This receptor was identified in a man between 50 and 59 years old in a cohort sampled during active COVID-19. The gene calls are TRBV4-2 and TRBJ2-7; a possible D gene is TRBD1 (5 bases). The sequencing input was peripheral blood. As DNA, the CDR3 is TGTGCCAGCAGCCAAAATCAGGGTTTGTCCTACGAGCAGTACTTC. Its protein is CASSQNQGLSYEQYF.